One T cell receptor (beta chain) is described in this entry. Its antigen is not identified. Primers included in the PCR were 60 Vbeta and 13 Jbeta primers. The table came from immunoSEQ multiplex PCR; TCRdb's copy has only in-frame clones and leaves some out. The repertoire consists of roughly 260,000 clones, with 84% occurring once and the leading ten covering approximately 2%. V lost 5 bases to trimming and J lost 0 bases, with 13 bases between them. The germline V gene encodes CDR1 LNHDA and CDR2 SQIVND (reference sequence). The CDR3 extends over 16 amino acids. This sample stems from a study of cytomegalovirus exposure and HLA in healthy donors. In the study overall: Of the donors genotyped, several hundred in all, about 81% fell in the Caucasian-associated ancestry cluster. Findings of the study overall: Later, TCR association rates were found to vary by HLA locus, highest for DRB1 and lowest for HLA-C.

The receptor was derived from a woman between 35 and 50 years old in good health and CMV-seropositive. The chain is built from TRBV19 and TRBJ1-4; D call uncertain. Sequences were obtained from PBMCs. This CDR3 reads CASSSEETATNEKLFF. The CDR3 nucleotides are TGTGCCAGTAGTTCTGAGGAAACTGCAACTAATGAAAAACTGTTTTTT.